What follows are 12 T cell receptor beta chains derived from one specimen sequenced in a study of molecular identifiers for immune sequencing clone quantification (dated by TCRdb to the late 2010s). Library preparation employed PCR. Sequencer: NextSeq 500. TCRdb's own reprocessing of the public reads used fastp at Q25 and MiXCR and kept productive beta chains. When rows share a CDR3 protein, they turn into one entry using the most common DNA and genes. Here the sample has hundreds of thousands of distinct CDR3 sequences; 25% occur a single time. The ten largest clones capture around 0.78% of the sample. Sequencing was performed on naive CD8+ T cells from blood, with Jurkat cell RNA spiked in. The cell subset or site label on this specimen signifies: FACS-sorted CD8+CD4-CCR7+CD45RA+ naive T cells. These receptors all stem from a human donor in good health. Some libraries in this study had Jurkat cell RNA spiked in.

This clonotype was detected ten times or more. V gene TRBV7-2 combines with J gene TRBJ2-7; D is unclear. Trimming shortened V by 1 base and J by 0 bases, and 10 bases separated the two germline ends. The CDR3 consists of 15 residues. Germline V CDR1 and CDR2: SGHTA, FQGNSA. CDR3 amino acids: CASSLGDWSSYEQYF. The CDR3 DNA reads as TGTGCCAGCAGCTTAGGTGACTGGAGCTCCTACGAGCAGTACTTC.

This clonotype has a handful of counts. J is TRBJ2-3 and V is TRBV7-3, with TRBD2 matching over 13 bases. V lost 5 bases, J lost 6 bases, and 8 bases stayed unmatched. This CDR3 is 16 amino acids long. CDR1 SGHTA and CDR2 FQGTGA come from the germline V gene. CDR3 region: CASSSGLAGVFDTQYF. As DNA, the CDR3 is TGTGCCAGCAGCAGTGGACTAGCGGGAGTATTTGATACGCAGTATTTT. Full variable domain (remainder filled in from reference TRBV7-3 and TRBJ2-3): GAGVSQTPSNKVTEKGKYVELRCDPISGHTALYWYRQSLGQGPEFLIYFQGTGAADDSGLPNDRFFAVRPEGSVSTLKIQRTERGDSAVYLCASSSGLAGVFDTQYFGPGTRLTVL.

This clonotype was seen more than once but under ten times. The genes are TRBV19 and TRBJ1-5, with D unclear. The CDR3 is 15 residues long. The germline V and J ends were trimmed by 1 base and 2 bases, with 9 bases remaining between them. Per the germline V gene, CDR1 is LNHDA and CDR2 is SQIVND (reference sequence). CDR3 nucleotide sequence: TGTGCCAGTAGTATAGTAGACATTGGCAATCAGCCCCAGCATTTT. Protein sequence: CASSIVDIGNQPQHF.

This clonotype was picked up a small number of times. The chain links TRBV6-1 to TRBJ2-2, with 8 bases matching TRBD1. The ends lost 5 bases at V and 0 bases at J; junction bases unmatched: 8. Germline CDR1 MNHNS, CDR2 SASEGT. There are 17 residues in the CDR3. The DNA for the CDR3 is TGTGCCAGCAGTATCATAGGGACAGGAGCGAACACCGGGGAGCTGTTTTTT. Residues: CASSIIGTGANTGELFF.

This clonotype occurred many times. The chain couples TRBV28 to TRBJ1-1, with D maybe TRBD1 (6 bases). The germline V gene encodes CDR1 MDHEN and CDR2 SYDVKM. Trimming left V 3 bases short and J 4 bases short, with 12 bases between. CDR3 length: 14 residues. CDR3 nucleotides: TGTGCCAGCAGTTTCAGGGGTGTAGGCACTGAAGCTTTCTTT. Translating gives CASSFRGVGTEAFF. The variable domain in full, completed from reference TRBV28 and TRBJ1-1, reads DVKVTQSSRYLVKRTGEKVFLECVQDMDHENMFWYRQDPGLGLRLIYFSYDVKMKEKGDIPEGYSVSREKKERFSLILESASTNQTSMYLCASSFRGVGTEAFFGQGTRLTVV.

This clonotype was counted only a few times. The rearrangement links TRBV9 to TRBJ1-4; 9 positions match TRBD1. This CDR3 spans 15 amino acids. The V gene's germline CDR1 is SGDLS and CDR2 YYNGEE. V was clipped by 4 bases and J by 6 bases; unmatched bases: 7. Here the CDR3 DNA reads TGTGCCAGCAGCTTCACAGGGGGCGACGATGAAAAACTGTTTTTT. Protein: CASSFTGGDDEKLFF.

This clonotype was counted at least ten times. CDR3 bases: TGTGCCTGGAGTGTAAAACAGGGGGGGAATTCACCCCTCCACTTT. As protein: CAWSVKQGGNSPLHF. The V and J genes are TRBV30 and TRBJ1-6, with TRBD1 identical over 8 bases. J was trimmed by 7 bases and V by 0 bases; bases with no gene match: 5. The CDR3 sequence is 15 residues long. The germline V gene has CDR1 GTSNPN and CDR2 SVGIG (reference sequence).

The sample holds a few counts of this clonotype. V is TRBV19 and J is TRBJ1-3, with unresolved D. This CDR3 contains 11 residues. Germline V gene sequence: CDR1 LNHDA, CDR2 SQIVND (reference sequence). V was cut by 1 base and J by 5 bases, with 0 bases left in between. CDR3 sequence reads: CASSIGNTIYF. The CDR3 DNA sequence: TGTGCCAGTAGTATAGGAAACACCATATATTTT.

Ten or more counts support this clonotype. This chain connects TRBV6-5 to TRBJ2-2; perhaps TRBD2 as D (5 bases). The ends were cut back, 0 bases at V and 5 bases at J, with 10 bases in the middle. CDR1 and CDR2 from the germline V gene are MNHEY and SVGAGI. This CDR3 spans 15 amino acids. The CDR3 here is CASSYSPDSTGELFF. CDR3 nucleotide sequence: TGTGCCAGCAGTTACTCCCCGGACTCTACCGGGGAGCTGTTTTTT.

There are a few counts of this clonotype. This chain joins TRBV4-1 and TRBJ2-5; D is tentatively TRBD1 or TRBD2 (5 bases each). In germline, CDR1 is MGHRA, CDR2 YSYEKL. This CDR3 has 14 amino acids. Trimming removed 3 bases at V and 4 bases at J, with 12 bases between. DNA for the CDR3: TGCGCCAGCAGCCACCTTCGTGGGGGAGAGACCCAGTACTTC. As protein: CASSHLRGGETQYF.

Remarks on this clonotype: Sequence at one end of the junction differs from germline and may be a read error. The chain couples TRBV4-3 to TRBJ2-7; 7 bases align to TRBD2. CDR3 length equals 15 residues. From germline, CDR1 is LGHNA and CDR2 YSLEER. The CDR3 protein is CASSQEWDYLYERYF. CDR3 nucleotide sequence: TGCGCCAGCAGCCAGGAATGGGACTACCTATACGAGCGGTACTTC.

The chain is built from TRBV30 and TRBJ2-2; no clear D. CDR3 size: 11 residues. The V gene's germline CDR1 is GTSNPN and CDR2 SVGIG (reference sequence). The ends were cut back, 7 bases at V and 4 bases at J, with 7 bases in the middle. CDR3 coding DNA: TGTGCCTTGGGCAGCACCGGGGAGCTGTTTTTT. Encoded protein: CALGSTGELFF.